Sequencing of this T cell receptor beta chain was carried out in a study of T cell changes during pregnancy in multiple sclerosis. Assay: immunoSEQ multiplex PCR; the TCRdb copy retains only in-frame clones and omits some. This sample has roughly 48,000 clones; around 94% occur once, and the top ten carry around 0.47%. The germline V gene encodes CDR1 SGHTA and CDR2 FQGNSA. The V gene lost 5 bases and the J gene lost 3 bases, with 14 bases spanning the gap. This CDR3 is 15 amino acids long. The genes are TRBV7-2 and TRBJ2-1; a weak D match, TRBD1 (6 bases). The sample consisted of CD4+ T cells from peripheral blood mononuclear cells, taken in the first trimester of pregnancy. This sequence originates from a female donor with multiple sclerosis, enrolled in a pregnancy study. CDR3 protein: CASSPRTESYNEQFF. The CDR3 nucleotides read TGTGCCAGCAGCCCCCGGACAGAAAGCTACAATGAGCAGTTCTTC.